Following are 23 T cell receptor beta chains from one sample sequenced in a study of beta chain features in type 1 diabetes. The authors reverse transcribed all of the isolated RNA, so sequencing captured expressed TCRB transcripts. The assay was immunoSEQ multiplex PCR, and TCRdb's table has in-frame clones only and misses some. The sample has about 360,000 clones, approximately 12% seen once; the top ten hold around 0.015%. The material sequenced was naive CD4+ T cells from blood. The source is a man younger than 30 in good health.

This clone was seen more than once but under ten times. The chain recombines TRBV25-1 with TRBJ1-1, with a possible D match to TRBD1 (6 bases). The CDR3 contains 14 residues. V lost 3 bases and J lost 5, with 13 bases in between. Germline V gives CDR1 MGHDK, CDR2 SYGVNS. The CDR3 spells CASSETRGRTEAFF. The CDR3 DNA reads TGTGCCAGCAGTGAGACGCGGGGGCGGACTGAAGCTTTCTTT.

This clone was found a few times. This rearrangement joins TRBV2 to TRBJ1-5, with TRBD1 as a possible D gene (6 bases). V lost 4 bases, J lost 0 bases, and 13 bases lay in between. Germline V CDR1 and CDR2: SNHLY, FYNNEI. This CDR3 has 16 residues. The CDR3 spells CASSAGQQYSNQPQHF. The DNA for the CDR3 is TGTGCCAGCAGTGCTGGACAGCAGTATAGCAATCAGCCCCAGCATTTT.

Only a few counts were recorded for this clone. The chain has TRBV4-2 and TRBJ1-1; D gene unclear. The germline V and J ends were trimmed by 1 base and 0 bases, with 9 bases remaining between them. CDR1 is LGHNA and CDR2 is YNFKEQ in the germline V gene. This CDR3 comprises 15 residues. The CDR3 protein is CASSQVTAVNTEAFF. The CDR3 DNA sequence: TGTGCCAGCAGCCAAGTGACGGCGGTGAACACTGAAGCTTTCTTT.

The chain has TRBV6-6 and TRBJ2-7; D perhaps matches TRBD1 (5 bases). The CDR3 contains 13 residues. Germline CDR1 reads MNHNY; CDR2 reads SVGAGI (reference sequence). The V and J ends lost 4 bases and 2 bases respectively, with 9 bases between them. The CDR3 bases are TGTGCCAGCAGTTCAGCAGGGACCTACGAGCAGTACTTC. Translated: CASSSAGTYEQYF.

This clone was detected a few times. V usage is TRBV7-3 and J usage is TRBJ2-3; D gene uncertain. The germline gives CDR1 SGHTA, CDR2 FQGTGA. This CDR3 region has 15 residues. Between the trimmed V and J ends, which lost 5 bases and 4 bases, there was a span of 16 bases. The CDR3 DNA is TGTGCCAGCAGCCGAGGAAACCTCCCAGCAGATACGCAGTATTTT. Translation: CASSRGNLPADTQYF.

This clone has just a few counts. The chain links TRBV30 to TRBJ2-7, with 10 positions matching TRBD2. Germline V gives CDR1 GTSNPN, CDR2 SVGIG (reference sequence). V was pared by 1 base and J by 4 bases, with 10 bases of the junction left unmatched. This CDR3 region has 16 residues. CDR3 nucleotides: TGTGCCTGGAGTGACTGGTTAAGCGGGGGGGCATACGAGCAGTACTTC. It is translated as CAWSDWLSGGAYEQYF. The variable domain in full, with the rest retrieved from reference TRBV30 and TRBJ2-7, is SQTIHQWPATLVQPVGSPLSLECTVEGTSNPNLYWYRQAAGRGLQLLFYSVGIGQISSEVPQNLSASRPQDRQFILSSKKLLLSDSGFYLCAWSDWLSGGAYEQYFGPGTRLTVT.

CDR3 region: CASSSPSEVRHEQFF. CDR3 nucleotide sequence: TGTGCCAGCAGTTCCCCTAGCGAGGTCAGGCATGAGCAGTTCTTC. The chain has TRBV27 and TRBJ2-1, with D perhaps TRBD2 (6 bases). Germline CDR1 MNHEY, CDR2 SMNVEV (reference sequence). The ends were cut back, 4 bases at V and 8 bases at J, with 18 bases in the middle. CDR3 length: 15 residues.

The rearrangement uses TRBV6-4 and TRBJ2-1, with 8 bases lining up with TRBD1. Germline-derived CDR1 and CDR2 are MRHNA and SNTAGT. The V and J ends lost 5 bases and 1 base, in that order; junction bases with no gene match: 4. The CDR3 consists of 15 residues. The CDR3 DNA is TGTGCCAGCAGTAGGACAGGGTGGTCCTACAATGAGCAGTTCTTC. Translation gives CASSRTGWSYNEQFF.

The rearrangement joins TRBV7-3 to TRBJ1-2; D ambiguous. CDR3 length equals 12 residues. In germline, CDR1 is SGHTA, CDR2 FQGTGA. With 1 base removed from V and 8 bases from J, the gap between germline ends came to 8 bases. The CDR3 region has the DNA TGTGCCAGCAGCTTAAACCCGGGAGGCTACACCTTC. Its protein is CASSLNPGGYTF.

In nucleotides, the CDR3 is TGTGCCAGCAGCTTAATCCAGGGTCGAGGACAGCCCCAGCATTTT. This encodes CASSLIQGRGQPQHF. The V call is TRBV7-8, the J call TRBJ1-5, with D tentatively TRBD1 (5 bases). This CDR3 comprises 15 residues. Per the germline V gene, CDR1 is SGHVS and CDR2 is FQNEAQ. Trimming shortened V by 2 bases and J by 7 bases, and 15 bases separated the two germline ends.

This clone was observed a handful of times. J is TRBJ2-3 and V is TRBV27, with 8 positions matching TRBD1. The CDR3 is made up of 15 amino acids. Germline CDR1 is MNHEY and CDR2 is SMNVEV (reference sequence). With V trimmed by 6 bases and J by 3 bases, 8 bases remained unmatched. The CDR3 loop reads CASRRARGLTDTQYF. The DNA for the CDR3 is TGTGCCAGCAGAAGGGCCAGGGGGCTGACAGATACGCAGTATTTT.

This clone has a handful of counts. The gene calls are TRBV6-6 and TRBJ2-1; D remains ambiguous. V dropped 7 bases and J dropped 5 bases, with 12 bases sitting between them. The germline CDR1 and CDR2 sequences are MNHNY and SVGAGI (reference sequence). The CDR3 has 13 amino acids. CDR3 in DNA: TGTGCCAGCAACATCTACTACGACAATGAGCAGTTCTTC. Amino acid sequence: CASNIYYDNEQFF.

V and J are TRBV2 and TRBJ1-2; D unclear. CDR3 length equals 12 residues. V dropped 3 bases and J dropped 8 bases, with 10 bases sitting between them. CDR1 and CDR2 from the germline V gene are SNHLY and FYNNEI. The CDR3 sequence is CASSDGVGGYTF. The CDR3 DNA is TGTGCCAGCAGTGACGGGGTCGGCGGCTACACCTTC.

Only a few counts were recorded for this clone. V usage is TRBV28 and J usage is TRBJ2-7; D perhaps matches TRBD1 (6 bases). Deletions cut 8 bases from V and 6 bases from J, with 14 bases between. Germline CDR1 is MDHEN and CDR2 is SYDVKM. The CDR3 has 12 residues. CDR3 in amino acids: CASWTTGLEQYF. CDR3 DNA sequence: TGTGCCAGCTGGACCACAGGGCTCGAGCAGTACTTC. The whole variable domain, filled in from reference TRBV28 and TRBJ2-7, reads DVKVTQSSRYLVKRTGEKVFLECVQDMDHENMFWYRQDPGLGLRLIYFSYDVKMKEKGDIPEGYSVSREKKERFSLILESASTNQTSMYLCASWTTGLEQYFGPGTRLTVT.

This clone has just a few counts. The CDR3 DNA reads TGTGCCAGCAGCTCCCGGGGTAAGCGGGAGCGGAGCACAGATACGCAGTATTTT. As protein: CASSSRGKRERSTDTQYF. V is TRBV7-9 and J is TRBJ2-3; 8 bases agree with TRBD2. The CDR3 sequence is 18 residues long. The V gene's germline CDR1 is SEHNR and CDR2 FQNEAQ (reference sequence). Trimming at V came to 4 bases and at J to 0 bases, leaving 12 bases not matched to a gene.

The chain combines TRBV9 with TRBJ1-1; D is ambiguous. The V end lost 0 bases, the J end lost 1 base, and 7 bases lay between the germline ends. Germline CDR1 SGDLS, CDR2 YYNGEE. The CDR3 has 14 amino acids. The CDR3 is CASSVVGGNTEAFF. For the CDR3, the DNA is TGTGCCAGCAGCGTAGTTGGAGGGAACACTGAAGCTTTCTTT.

This clone was counted a few times. The chain joins TRBV12-5 to TRBJ2-1; 7 nucleotides align to TRBD1. The CDR3 extends over 15 amino acids. J was trimmed by 4 bases and V by 3 bases; bases with no gene match: 6. Germline assignment: CDR1 LGHNT and CDR2 FRNRAP. The chain's CDR3 is CASGLGDSLYNEQFF. The CDR3 bases are TGTGCTAGTGGTTTAGGGGACAGCCTATACAATGAGCAGTTCTTC.

This clone appeared a few times. This chain links TRBV5-6 with TRBJ2-5; D uncertain. Germline assignment: CDR1 SGHDT and CDR2 YYEEEE. There are 14 residues in the CDR3. V shed 6 bases and J shed 5 bases, with 17 bases lying between them. CDR3 DNA sequence: TGTGCCAGCACCTATACTTCGGCGGCGGAGACCCAGTACTTC. This sequence encodes CASTYTSAAETQYF.

The table lists this clone with a few counts. This chain uses TRBV6-5 with TRBJ2-7; 9 nucleotides line up with TRBD2. Germline V gene data show CDR1 as MNHEY and CDR2 as SVGAGI. The CDR3 extends over 15 amino acids. V lost 0 bases to trimming and J lost 2 bases; unmatched junction nucleotides: 2. The CDR3 bases are TGTGCCAGCAGTTACTCCCTAGCGGGACCCTACGAGCAGTACTTC. Its protein product is CASSYSLAGPYEQYF.

The V gene is TRBV7-9, the J gene TRBJ1-4; D gene unclear. V lost 4 bases and J 2 bases, leaving 8 bases between the germline ends. The germline V gene encodes CDR1 SEHNR and CDR2 FQNEAQ (reference sequence). The CDR3 runs to 14 residues. The CDR3, as DNA: TGTGCCAGCAGCTCCGCCGAGACTAATGAAAAACTGTTTTTT. Its protein is CASSSAETNEKLFF. Using reference TRBV7-9 and TRBJ1-4 for the parts outside the CDR3, the full variable domain is DTGVSQNPRHKITKRGQNVTFRCDPISEHNRLYWYRQTLGQGPEFLTYFQNEAQLEKSRLLSDRFSAERPKGSFSTLEIQRTEQGDSAMYLCASSSAETNEKLFFGSGTQLSVL.

The rearrangement uses TRBV9 and TRBJ1-3, with unresolved D. The CDR3 has 15 amino acids. V was clipped by 0 bases and J by 0 bases, with 7 bases between them. CDR1 is SGDLS, CDR2 YYNGEE, per germline. CDR3 loop: CASSVDLRSGNTIYF. In DNA form, the CDR3 reads TGTGCCAGCAGCGTAGATCTGCGCTCTGGAAACACCATATATTTT.

The V gene is TRBV19, the J gene TRBJ2-7; TRBD2 aligns across 11 bases. After removal of 6 bases from V and 5 bases from J, the junction contained 9 bases not matched to a gene. The germline V gene encodes CDR1 LNHDA and CDR2 SQIVND (reference sequence). The CDR3 runs 15 residues. CDR3 DNA: TGTGCCAGTAGGGTGACTAGCGGGGCCTTCGACGAGCAGTACTTC. This translates into CASRVTSGAFDEQYF. The full variable domain, with the rest looked up from reference TRBV19 and TRBJ2-7, is DGGITQSPKYLFRKEGQNVTLSCEQNLNHDAMYWYRQDPGQGLRLIYYSQIVNDFQKGDIAEGYSVSREKKESFPLTVTSAQKNPTAFYLCASRVTSGAFDEQYFGPGTRLTVT.

The rearrangement joins TRBV4-3 to TRBJ2-7, with TRBD2 identical over 14 bases. CDR1 and CDR2 from the germline V gene are LGHNA and YSLEER. The CDR3 totals 19 residues. J gave up 4 bases and V 0 bases, and 11 bases lay outside the gene matches. The CDR3 sequence: CASSQDLPGTSGRKYEQYF. CDR3 sequence (DNA): TGCGCCAGCAGCCAAGATCTTCCCGGGACTAGCGGGAGAAAGTACGAGCAGTACTTC.